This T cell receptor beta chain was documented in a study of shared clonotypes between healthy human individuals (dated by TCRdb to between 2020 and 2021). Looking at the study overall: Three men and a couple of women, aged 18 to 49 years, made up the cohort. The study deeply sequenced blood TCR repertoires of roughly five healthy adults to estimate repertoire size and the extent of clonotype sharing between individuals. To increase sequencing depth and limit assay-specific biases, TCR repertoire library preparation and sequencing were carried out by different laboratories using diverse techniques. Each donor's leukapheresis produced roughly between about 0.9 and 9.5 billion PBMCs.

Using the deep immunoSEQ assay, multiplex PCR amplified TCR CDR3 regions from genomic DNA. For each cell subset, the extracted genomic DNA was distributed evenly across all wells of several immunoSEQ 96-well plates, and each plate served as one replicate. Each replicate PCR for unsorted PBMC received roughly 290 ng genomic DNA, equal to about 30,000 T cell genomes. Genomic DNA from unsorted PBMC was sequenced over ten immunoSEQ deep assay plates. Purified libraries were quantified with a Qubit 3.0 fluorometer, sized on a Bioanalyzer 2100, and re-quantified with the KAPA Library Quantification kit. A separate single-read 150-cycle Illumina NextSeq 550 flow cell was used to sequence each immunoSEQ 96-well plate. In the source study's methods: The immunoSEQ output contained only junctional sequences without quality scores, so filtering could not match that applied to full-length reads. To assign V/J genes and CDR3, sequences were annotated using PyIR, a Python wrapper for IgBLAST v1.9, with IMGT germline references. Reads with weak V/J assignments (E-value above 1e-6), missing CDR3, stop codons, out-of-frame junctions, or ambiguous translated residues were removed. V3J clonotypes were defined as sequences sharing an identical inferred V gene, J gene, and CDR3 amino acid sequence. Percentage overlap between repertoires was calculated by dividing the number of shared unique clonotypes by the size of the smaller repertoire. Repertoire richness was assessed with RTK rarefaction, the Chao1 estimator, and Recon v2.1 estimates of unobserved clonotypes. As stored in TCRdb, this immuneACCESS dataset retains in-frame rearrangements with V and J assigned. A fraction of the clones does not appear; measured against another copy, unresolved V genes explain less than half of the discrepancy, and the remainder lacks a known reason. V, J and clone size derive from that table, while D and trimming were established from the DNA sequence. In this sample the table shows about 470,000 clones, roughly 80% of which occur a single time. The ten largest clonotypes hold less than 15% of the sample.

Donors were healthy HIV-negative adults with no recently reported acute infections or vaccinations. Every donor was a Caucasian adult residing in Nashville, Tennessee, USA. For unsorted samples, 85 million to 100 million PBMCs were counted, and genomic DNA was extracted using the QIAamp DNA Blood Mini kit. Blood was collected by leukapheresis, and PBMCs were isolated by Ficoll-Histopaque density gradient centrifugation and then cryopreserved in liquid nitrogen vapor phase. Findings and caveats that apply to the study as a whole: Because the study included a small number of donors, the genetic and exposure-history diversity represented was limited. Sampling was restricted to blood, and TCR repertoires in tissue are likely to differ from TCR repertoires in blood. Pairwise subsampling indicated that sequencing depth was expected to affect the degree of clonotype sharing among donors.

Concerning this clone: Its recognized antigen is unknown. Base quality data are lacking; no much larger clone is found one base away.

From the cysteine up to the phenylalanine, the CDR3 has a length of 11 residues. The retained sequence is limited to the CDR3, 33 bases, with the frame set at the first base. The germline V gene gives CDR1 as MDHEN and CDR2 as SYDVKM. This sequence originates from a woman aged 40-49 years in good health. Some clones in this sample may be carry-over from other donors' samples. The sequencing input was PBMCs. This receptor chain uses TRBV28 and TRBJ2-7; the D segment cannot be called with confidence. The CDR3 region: CVSGPPYEQYF. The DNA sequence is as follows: TGTGTTAGTGGGCCGCCCTACGAGCAGTACTTC.